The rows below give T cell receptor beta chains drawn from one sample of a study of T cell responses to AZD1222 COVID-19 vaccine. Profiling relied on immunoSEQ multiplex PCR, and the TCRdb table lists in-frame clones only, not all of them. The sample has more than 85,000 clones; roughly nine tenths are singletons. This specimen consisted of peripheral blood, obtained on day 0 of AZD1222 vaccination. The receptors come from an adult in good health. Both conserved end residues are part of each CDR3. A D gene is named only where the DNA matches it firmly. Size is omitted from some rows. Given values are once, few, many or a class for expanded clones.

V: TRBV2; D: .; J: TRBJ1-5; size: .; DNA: TGTGCCAGCAGTGAGGGCGAAAATCCGCCCCAGCATTTT; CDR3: CASSEGENPPQHF
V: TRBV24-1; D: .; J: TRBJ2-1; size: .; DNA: TGTGCCACCAGTGATACCGGGACTTTAGATGAGCAGTTCTTC; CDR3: CATSDTGTLDEQFF
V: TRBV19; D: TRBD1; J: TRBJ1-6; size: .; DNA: TGTGCCAGTAGGGTAGGGGACAGGGAAAATTCACCCCTCCACTTT; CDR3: CASRVGDRENSPLHF
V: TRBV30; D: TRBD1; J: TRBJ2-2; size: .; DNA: TGTGCCTGGAACCGGGACAGGCTGAACACCGGGGAGCTGTTTTTT; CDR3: CAWNRDRLNTGELFF
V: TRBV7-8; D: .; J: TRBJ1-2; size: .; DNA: TGTGCCAGCAGCTTAAGTTCAACGGTCGGGGGGCGAGGCTACACCTTC; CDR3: CASSLSSTVGGRGYTF
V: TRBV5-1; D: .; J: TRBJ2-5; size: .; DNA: TGCGCCAGCAGGGACTATCACCAAGAGACCCAGTACTTC; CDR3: CASRDYHQETQYF
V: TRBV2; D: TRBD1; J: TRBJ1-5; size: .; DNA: TGTGCCAGCAGTCTACAGGGGGCTCGGAATCAGCCCCAGCATTTT; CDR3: CASSLQGARNQPQHF
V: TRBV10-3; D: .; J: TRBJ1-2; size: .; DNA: TGTGCCATCAGTGAGTCTCAAAGAAACTATGGCTACACCTTC; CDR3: CAISESQRNYGYTF
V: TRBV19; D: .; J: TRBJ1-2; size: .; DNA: TGTGCCAGTAGTCGACTAGCGGTCTCCCCGACTGGCTACACCTTC; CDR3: CASSRLAVSPTGYTF
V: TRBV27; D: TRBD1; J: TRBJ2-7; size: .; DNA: TGTGCCAGCAGTCCGGGACAGGGGTACGACGAGCAGTACTTC; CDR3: CASSPGQGYDEQYF
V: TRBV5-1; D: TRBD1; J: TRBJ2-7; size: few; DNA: TGCGCCAGCAGCACAGGACAGGGTATGAACGAGCAGTACTTC; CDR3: CASSTGQGMNEQYF